This TCR beta chain was observed in a study of post-analysis software for immune sequencing data. The CDR3 extends over 16 amino acids. This clonotype came up a few times. Antigen specificity is unknown. General observations from the study: Patients used five TRBV segments, including TRBV5-6, TRBV5-1 and TRBV20-1, more often than controls. Multiple sclerosis was associated with a significant reduction in normalized Chao1 diversity relative to controls. Samples prepared in the same batch strongly co-clustered by F measure.

Unique molecular identifiers tagged the TCR beta cDNA libraries. TCRdb called the PCR reads again in MiXCR, with one record for every CDR3 protein. The sample shows about 570,000 distinct CDR3 sequences, about a third of them seen only once. The source material was blood. This TCR derives from a girl aged 2-17 years with multiple sclerosis. The chain recombines TRBV21-1 with TRBJ2-3; the DNA was not compared with TRBD1, the D call given in the table. TRBV21-1 is designated a pseudogene. The CDR3 DNA sequence: TGTGCCAGCAGCAAAAGCCGACAGGAATGGAGAGATACGCAGTATTTT. This encodes CASSKSRQEWRDTQYF.